This T cell receptor (beta chain) was sequenced during a study of T cell responses to AZD1222 COVID-19 vaccine. The method was immunoSEQ multiplex PCR; TCRdb's version includes in-frame clones alone and lacks a portion of them. The top ten hold approximately 5.3% of the sample, which has over 110,000 clones, about 93% seen once. With V trimmed by 4 bases and J by 3 bases, 7 bases remained unmatched. The germline CDR1 and CDR2 sequences are ENHRY and SYGVKD. The CDR3 length is 15 residues. Only one count was recorded for this clone. The origin of this receptor is an adult in good health. The material sequenced was peripheral blood, taken on day 0 of AZD1222 vaccination. This chain links TRBV10-3 with TRBJ2-3, with 7 bases matching TRBD2. The CDR3 sequence is CAISGVRGGTDTQYF. For the CDR3, the DNA is TGTGCCATCAGTGGGGTGCGGGGAGGGACAGATACGCAGTATTTT.